Below are 8 T cell receptor beta chains sequenced from a single sample in a study of cytomegalovirus exposure and HLA in healthy donors. PCR was performed using 60 Vbeta and 13 Jbeta primers. Data came from immunoSEQ multiplex PCR; TCRdb stores just in-frame clones and leaves some out. Altogether roughly 180,000 clones are present, roughly 80% being singletons, with the ten largest covering 1.2% to 1.5%. Sample: PBMCs. All receptors derive from a girl aged 5-17 years in good health and CMV-seropositive.

V and J are TRBV7-9 and TRBJ1-1, with unresolved D. Germline CDR1 SEHNR, CDR2 FQNEAQ (reference sequence). Trimming pared 4 bases from V and 2 bases from J, leaving 11 bases between. The CDR3 runs to 14 residues. The DNA of the CDR3 is TGTGCCAGCAGCTCAAGAGGTATCAACACTGAAGCTTTCTTT. It encodes CASSSRGINTEAFF.

The V call is TRBV2, the J call TRBJ2-1; 14 bases match TRBD2. This CDR3 comprises 18 residues. V shed 2 bases, J shed 6 bases, and the junction held 9 bases outside the gene matches. Germline CDR1 and CDR2: SNHLY and FYNNEI. CDR3 bases: TGTGCCAGCAGTGAATGGGGACTAGCGGGAGTAGTTGGCAATGAGCAGTTCTTC. Amino acid sequence: CASSEWGLAGVVGNEQFF.

The chain is built from TRBV6-1 and TRBJ1-1; D is unresolved. The CDR3 loop spans 13 amino acids. Germline V gene lookup returns CDR1 MNHNS and CDR2 SASEGT. The V and J ends lost 4 bases and 4 bases respectively, with 10 bases between them. Written as DNA, the CDR3 is TGTGCCAGCAGTGTAGAGGGAGGCACTGAAGCTTTCTTT. It encodes CASSVEGGTEAFF.

The gene calls are TRBV27 and TRBJ2-3; 10 bases line up with TRBD1. This CDR3 contains 16 residues. J was trimmed by 2 bases and V by 1 base; bases with no gene match: 3. Germline CDR1 reads MNHEY; CDR2 reads SMNVEV (reference sequence). The CDR3 is CASSLFGQGVTDTQYF. CDR3 DNA: TGTGCCAGCAGTTTATTTGGACAGGGGGTCACAGATACGCAGTATTTT.

This clone has only one observation. This rearrangement joins TRBV10-3 to TRBJ2-7; D unclear. CDR3 length equals 16 residues. V gave up 3 bases and J gave up 3 bases, with 18 bases separating them. From germline, CDR1 is ENHRY and CDR2 SYGVKD. The CDR3 DNA is TGTGCCATCAGTGACCCCTCAGTCAATGGAGACTACGAGCAGTACTTC. Amino acid sequence: CAISDPSVNGDYEQYF.

This clone came up a few times. The J gene is TRBJ2-1, the V gene TRBV29-1; D possibly uses TRBD1 or TRBD2 (5 bases each). CDR1 SQVTM and CDR2 ANQGSEA come from the germline V gene. The CDR3 consists of 13 residues. The V and J ends lost 7 bases and 8 bases respectively, with 18 bases between them. The CDR3 loop is CSAEGQGFDEQFF. The CDR3 coding sequence is TGCAGCGCTGAGGGTCAGGGCTTCGATGAGCAGTTCTTC.

Here the CDR3 reads CASSRIPGGRYEKLFF. The CDR3 bases are TGTGCCAGCAGCCGGATCCCCGGGGGGCGTTATGAAAAACTGTTTTTT. The rearrangement joins TRBV5-6 to TRBJ1-4, with D maybe TRBD1 (6 bases). Trimming stripped 4 bases from V and 6 bases from J, with 19 bases between. This CDR3 has 16 amino acids. In germline, CDR1 is SGHDT, CDR2 YYEEEE.

The rearrangement joins TRBV6-4 to TRBJ1-1; TRBD1 aligns across 8 bases. The CDR3 runs to 13 residues. Germline CDR1 MRHNA, CDR2 SNTAGT. Unmatched junction bases numbered 1, after V lost 6 bases and J lost 1 base. The CDR3, as DNA: TGTGCCAGCAGGACAGGGGAGAACACTGAAGCTTTCTTT. Translating gives CASRTGENTEAFF.